One and the same sample provided the 7 T cell receptor beta chains below, sequenced in a study of T cell repertoires and HLA-DP antigens. Sequencing used immunoSEQ multiplex PCR; TCRdb keeps in-frame clones, though not all of them. Of approximately 110,000 clones in the sample, nearly 95% were seen once. No antigens are known for them. Sequences were obtained from CD4+ T cells from PBMCs. The receptors shown here come from a woman younger than 30 in good health and CMV-seronegative.

The V call is TRBV5-5, the J call TRBJ1-5, with 7 positions matching TRBD1. With 3 bases clipped from V and 0 bases from J, the junction kept 3 bases outside the gene matches. The CDR3 contains 15 residues. The germline CDR1 and CDR2 sequences are SGHKS and YYEKEE (reference sequence). The CDR3 here is CASSSTGYSNQPQHF. CDR3 bases: TGTGCCAGCAGCTCGACAGGGTATAGCAATCAGCCCCAGCATTTT.

The chain couples TRBV9 to TRBJ2-1, with D uncertain. V was pared by 0 bases and J by 5 bases, with 9 bases between. This CDR3 region has 14 residues. Germline lookup yields CDR1 SGDLS and CDR2 YYNGEE. CDR3 in amino acids: CASSVGLPDNEQFF. The CDR3 DNA reads TGTGCCAGCAGCGTAGGGCTACCCGACAATGAGCAGTTCTTC.

The rearrangement joins TRBV5-4 to TRBJ1-2, with D uncertain. V lost 2 bases and J lost 1, with 9 bases in between. CDR3 length: 14 residues. The germline V gene encodes CDR1 SGHNT and CDR2 YYREEE (reference sequence). The CDR3, as DNA: TGTGCCAGCAGCTTCCCACTCGGTAACTATGGCTACACCTTC. This codes for CASSFPLGNYGYTF. Drawing the rest from reference TRBV5-4 and TRBJ1-2, the complete variable domain is ETGVTQSPTHLIKTRGQQVTLRCSSQSGHNTVSWYQQALGQGPQFIFQYYREEENGRGNFPPRFSGLQFPNYSSELNVNALELDDSALYLCASSFPLGNYGYTFGSGTRLTVV.

The chain employs TRBV15 and TRBJ2-1, with TRBD1 matching 12 bases. The ends lost 4 bases at V and 7 bases at J; junction bases unmatched: 14. The CDR3 consists of 18 residues. Germline V gene data show CDR1 as LNHNV and CDR2 as YYDKDF (reference sequence). The DNA for the CDR3 is TGTGCCACCAGCATGGGATTCCCGGGACAGGGGGCTGGTAATGAGCAGTTCTTC. Amino acids: CATSMGFPGQGAGNEQFF. The variable domain in full, with the rest retrieved from reference TRBV15 and TRBJ2-1, is DAMVIQNPRYQVTQFGKPVTLSCSQTLNHNVMYWYQQKSSQAPKLLFHYYDKDFNNEADTPDNFQSRRPNTSFCFLDIRSPGLGDTAMYLCATSMGFPGQGAGNEQFFGPGTRLTVL.

The chain uses TRBV7-2 and TRBJ1-1, with D perhaps TRBD1 (5 bases). The CDR3 is made up of 17 amino acids. Deletions cut 7 bases from V and 3 bases from J, with 24 bases between. Germline CDR1 and CDR2: SGHTA and FQGNSA. For the CDR3, the DNA is TGTGCCAGCACCACACGTTTTGGGGCAGGGACGGACACTGAAGCTTTCTTT. The encoded protein is CASTTRFGAGTDTEAFF.

The chain joins TRBV12-5 to TRBJ2-5, with D maybe TRBD1 (6 bases). Trimming stripped 5 bases from V and 4 bases from J, with 11 bases between. CDR3 length equals 13 residues. CDR1 is LGHNT, CDR2 FRNRAP, per germline. CDR3: CASGNTGRETQYF. CDR3 sequence (DNA): TGTGCTAGTGGTAACACAGGGCGAGAGACCCAGTACTTC.

This clone was detected once. The chain carries TRBV11-1 and TRBJ2-7, with a weak D call TRBD2 (6 bases). Trimming took 5 bases from V and 0 from J, leaving 14 bases between them. Germline values: CDR1 SGHAT, CDR2 FQDESV (reference sequence). The CDR3 runs 15 residues. The CDR3 loop reads CASSPRGSFSYEQYF. The CDR3 bases are TGTGCCAGCAGCCCGCGGGGTTCTTTCTCCTACGAGCAGTACTTC. Based on the CDR3 plus reference TRBV11-1 and TRBJ2-7, the full variable domain is EAEVAQSPRYKITEKSQAVAFWCDPISGHATLYWYRQILGQGPELLVQFQDESVVDDSQLPKDRFSAERLKGVDSTLKIQPAELGDSAMYLCASSPRGSFSYEQYFGPGTRLTVT.